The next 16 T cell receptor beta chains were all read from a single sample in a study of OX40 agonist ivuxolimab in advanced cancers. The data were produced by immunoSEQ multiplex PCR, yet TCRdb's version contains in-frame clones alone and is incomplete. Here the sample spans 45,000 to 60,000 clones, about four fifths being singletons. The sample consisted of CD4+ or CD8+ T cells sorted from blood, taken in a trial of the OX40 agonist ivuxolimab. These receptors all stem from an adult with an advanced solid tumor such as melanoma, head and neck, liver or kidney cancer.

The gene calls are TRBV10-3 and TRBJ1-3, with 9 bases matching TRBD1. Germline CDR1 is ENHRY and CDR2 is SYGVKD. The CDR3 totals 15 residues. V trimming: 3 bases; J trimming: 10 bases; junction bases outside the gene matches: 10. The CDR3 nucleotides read TGTGCCATCAGTGAAGCTGGGGACAGGGTGCGGACCATATATTTT. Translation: CAISEAGDRVRTIYF.

The CDR3 loop is CASSLYPGDRTEAFF. CDR3 DNA: TGTGCCAGCAGCTTATACCCGGGGGACCGCACTGAAGCTTTCTTT. The V and J genes are TRBV7-9 and TRBJ1-1, with D possibly TRBD1 on 5 matching bases. The germline CDR1 and CDR2 sequences are SEHNR and FQNEAQ (reference sequence). Trimming stripped 2 bases from V and 4 bases from J, with 14 bases between. This CDR3 is 15 amino acids long.

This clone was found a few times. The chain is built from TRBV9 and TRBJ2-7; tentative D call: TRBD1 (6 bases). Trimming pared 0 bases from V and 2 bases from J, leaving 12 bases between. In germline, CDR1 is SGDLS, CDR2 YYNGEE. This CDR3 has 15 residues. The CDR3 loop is CASSVAPGQAYEQYF. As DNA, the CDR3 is TGTGCCAGCAGCGTAGCACCGGGACAAGCCTACGAGCAGTACTTC.

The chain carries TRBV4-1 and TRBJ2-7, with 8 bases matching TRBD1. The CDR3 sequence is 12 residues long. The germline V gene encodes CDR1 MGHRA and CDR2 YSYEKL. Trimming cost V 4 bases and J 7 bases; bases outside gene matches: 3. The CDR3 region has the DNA TGCGCCAGCAGCCCGACAGGGGTGGAGCAGTACTTC. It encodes CASSPTGVEQYF.

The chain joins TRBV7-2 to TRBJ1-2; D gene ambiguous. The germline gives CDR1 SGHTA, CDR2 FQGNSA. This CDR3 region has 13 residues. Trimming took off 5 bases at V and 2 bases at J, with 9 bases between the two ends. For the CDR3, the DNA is TGTGCCAGCAGCCCCGAGAGGAACTATGGCTACACCTTC. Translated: CASSPERNYGYTF.

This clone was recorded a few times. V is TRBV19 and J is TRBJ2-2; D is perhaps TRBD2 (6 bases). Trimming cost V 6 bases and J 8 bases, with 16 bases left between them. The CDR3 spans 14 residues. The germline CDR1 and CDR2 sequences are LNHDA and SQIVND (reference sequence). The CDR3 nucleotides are TGTGCCAGTAGGCGACTAGAATTGACTGGGGAGCTGTTTTTT. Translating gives CASRRLELTGELFF.

The CDR3: CASSFLAGQPKRGETQYF. The CDR3 DNA is TGTGCCAGCAGCTTCCTAGCGGGGCAACCCAAACGAGGGGAGACCCAGTACTTC. The rearrangement links TRBV7-9 to TRBJ2-5; 9 bases agree with TRBD2. The CDR3 length is 18 residues. After removal of 3 bases from V and 5 bases from J, the junction contained 16 bases not matched to a gene. Germline V gene data show CDR1 as SEHNR and CDR2 as FQNEAQ (reference sequence).

This CDR3 reads CASSLATGSAKNIQYF. The DNA of the CDR3 is TGCGCCAGCAGCTTGGCCACAGGGTCGGCCAAAAACATTCAGTACTTC. The chain is built from TRBV5-1 and TRBJ2-4; D possibly corresponds to TRBD1 (6 bases). The CDR3 contains 16 residues. Germline CDR1 reads SGHRS; CDR2 reads YFSETQ. With 0 bases removed from V and 1 base from J, the gap between germline ends came to 11 bases. Based on the CDR3 plus reference TRBV5-1 and TRBJ2-4, the full variable domain is KAGVTQTPRYLIKTRGQQVTLSCSPISGHRSVSWYQQTPGQGLQFLFEYFSETQRNKGNFPGRFSGRQFSNSRSEMNVSTLELGDSALYLCASSLATGSAKNIQYFGAGTRLSVL.

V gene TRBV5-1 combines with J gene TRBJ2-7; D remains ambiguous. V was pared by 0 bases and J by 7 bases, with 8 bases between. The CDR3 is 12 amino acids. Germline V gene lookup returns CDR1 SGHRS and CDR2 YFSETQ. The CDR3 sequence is CASSLEQGEQYF. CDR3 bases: TGCGCCAGCAGCTTGGAGCAAGGGGAGCAGTACTTC.

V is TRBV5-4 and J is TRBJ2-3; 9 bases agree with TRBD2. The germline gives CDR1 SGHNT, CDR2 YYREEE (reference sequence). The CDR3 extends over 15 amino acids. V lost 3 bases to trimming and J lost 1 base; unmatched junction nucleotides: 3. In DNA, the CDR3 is TGTGCCAGCAGCTCTAGCGGGGCCGGCACAGATACGCAGTATTTT. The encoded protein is CASSSSGAGTDTQYF.

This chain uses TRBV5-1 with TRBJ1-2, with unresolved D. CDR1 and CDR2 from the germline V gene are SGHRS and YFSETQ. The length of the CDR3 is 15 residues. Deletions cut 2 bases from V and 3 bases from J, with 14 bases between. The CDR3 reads CASSLREFGDYGYTF. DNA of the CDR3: TGCGCCAGCAGCTTAAGGGAATTTGGGGACTATGGCTACACCTTC.

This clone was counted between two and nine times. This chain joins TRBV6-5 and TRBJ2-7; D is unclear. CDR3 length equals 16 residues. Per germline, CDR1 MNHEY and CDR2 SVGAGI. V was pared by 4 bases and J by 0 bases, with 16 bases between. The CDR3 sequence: CASSLFSQRSSYEQYF. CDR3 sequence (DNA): TGTGCCAGCAGTTTGTTTAGTCAGAGAAGCTCCTACGAGCAGTACTTC.

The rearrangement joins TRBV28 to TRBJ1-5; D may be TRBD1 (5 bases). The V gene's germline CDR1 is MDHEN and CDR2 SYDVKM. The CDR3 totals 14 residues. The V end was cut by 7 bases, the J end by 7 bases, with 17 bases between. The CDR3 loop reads CASNWGSGRQPQHF. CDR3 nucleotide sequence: TGTGCCAGCAATTGGGGCAGTGGGCGGCAGCCCCAGCATTTT.

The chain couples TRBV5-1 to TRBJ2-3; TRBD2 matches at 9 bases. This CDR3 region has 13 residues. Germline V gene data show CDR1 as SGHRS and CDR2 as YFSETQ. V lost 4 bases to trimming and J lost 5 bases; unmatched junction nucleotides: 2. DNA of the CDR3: TGCGCCAGCAGCGCGGGAGGGCGAGATACGCAGTATTTT. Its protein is CASSAGGRDTQYF.

CDR3 in amino acids: CASSLDLDRGTEAFF. For the CDR3, the DNA is TGCGCCAGCAGCTTGGATTTGGACAGGGGCACTGAAGCTTTCTTT. The V call is TRBV5-1, the J call TRBJ1-1; 9 bases align to TRBD1. CDR3 length equals 15 residues. The V gene's germline CDR1 is SGHRS and CDR2 YFSETQ. V shed 0 bases and J 4 bases; nucleotides not matched to a gene: 4.

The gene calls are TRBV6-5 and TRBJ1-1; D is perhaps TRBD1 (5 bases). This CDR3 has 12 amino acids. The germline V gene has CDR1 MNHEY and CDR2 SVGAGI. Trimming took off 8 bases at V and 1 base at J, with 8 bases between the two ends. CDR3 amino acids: CASGGGNTEAFF. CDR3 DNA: TGTGCCAGCGGGGGGGGGAACACTGAAGCTTTCTTT.